Following are 15 T cell receptor beta chains from one sample sequenced in a study of shared clonotypes between healthy human individuals. Assay: immunoSEQ multiplex PCR; the TCRdb copy retains only in-frame clones and omits some. Counted here are approximately 110,000 clones, less than 75% occurring once; the ten biggest clones make up approximately 23%. Sequenced input: memory CD8+ T cells sorted from blood. Regarding subset: CD45RO+ cells pooled with CCR7-negative TemRA cells. All receptors come from a woman younger than 45 in good health.

This clone has ten or more counts. The V call is TRBV6-4, the J call TRBJ2-2, with D tentatively TRBD2 (6 bases). The CDR3 contains 15 residues. Trimming shortened V by 2 bases and J by 3 bases, and 10 bases separated the two germline ends. Per germline, CDR1 MRHNA and CDR2 SNTAGT. The CDR3 bases are TGTGCCAGCAGTGACGGGAGGTCCCACACCGGGGAGCTGTTTTTT. This gives the protein CASSDGRSHTGELFF.

This clone turned up a few times. Mismatch with germline at one junction end may stem from a read error. This chain links TRBV19 with TRBJ1-2; D ambiguous. CDR1 and CDR2 (germline): LNHDA, SQIVND (reference sequence). This CDR3 comprises 11 residues. As DNA, the CDR3 is TGTGCCAGTAGTATAGTCGGGATAACCAACTTC. It encodes CASSIVGITNF.

This clone was seen only once. The chain joins TRBV19 to TRBJ1-1, with D tentatively TRBD1 (6 bases). The CDR3 is made up of 15 amino acids. Germline assignment: CDR1 LNHDA and CDR2 SQIVND (reference sequence). Trimming stripped 1 base from V and 4 bases from J, with 13 bases between. CDR3 residues: CASSIGRWGPTEAFF. DNA of the CDR3: TGTGCCAGTAGTATAGGAAGGTGGGGGCCCACTGAAGCTTTCTTT. Full variable domain (rest looked up from reference TRBV19 and TRBJ1-1): DGGITQSPKYLFRKEGQNVTLSCEQNLNHDAMYWYRQDPGQGLRLIYYSQIVNDFQKGDIAEGYSVSREKKESFPLTVTSAQKNPTAFYLCASSIGRWGPTEAFFGQGTRLTVV.

The V call is TRBV9, the J call TRBJ2-7, with 8 bases matching TRBD2. From germline, CDR1 is SGDLS and CDR2 YYNGEE. With V trimmed by 2 bases and J by 2 bases, 9 bases remained unmatched. CDR3 length: 16 residues. This CDR3 is CASSVSPRGGTYEQYF. The DNA of the CDR3 is TGTGCCAGCAGCGTTTCCCCCCGGGGGGGGACCTACGAGCAGTACTTC.

Of note for this clone: Other DNA sequences in this sample translate to the same CDR3. This chain joins TRBV7-2 and TRBJ2-1, with D possibly matching TRBD2 (5 bases). Germline V gene data show CDR1 as SGHTA and CDR2 as FQGNSA. Trimming left V 2 bases short and J 4 bases short, with 12 bases between. There are 15 residues in the CDR3. The CDR3 loop reads CASSLSSGLYNEQFF. The CDR3 nucleotides are TGTGCCAGCAGCTTATCGAGCGGCCTATACAATGAGCAGTTCTTC.

This clone was picked up one time. The CDR3 DNA sequence: TGTGCCACCAGCAGAGATCCGCCAGGGCAGGTCAACGAGCAGTACTTC. This sequence encodes CATSRDPPGQVNEQYF. The V and J genes are TRBV15 and TRBJ2-7; maybe TRBD1 (5 bases). Trimming removed 0 bases from V and 5 bases from J, with 17 bases in between. Germline V gene lookup returns CDR1 LNHNV and CDR2 YYDKDF (reference sequence). The CDR3 is made up of 16 amino acids.

This clone was counted at least ten times. The V and J genes are TRBV4-2 and TRBJ2-1; 10 positions match TRBD2. Germline CDR1 and CDR2: LGHNA and YNFKEQ. With V trimmed by 1 base and J by 9 bases, 3 bases remained unmatched. The CDR3 sequence is 14 residues long. CDR3 DNA sequence: TGTGCCAGCAGCCAAGCTAGCGGGAGTGGTGAGCAGTTCTTC. It codes for CASSQASGSGEQFF.

The rearrangement joins TRBV9 to TRBJ2-7; D perhaps matches TRBD2 (6 bases). This CDR3 has 15 residues. Germline CDR1 reads SGDLS; CDR2 reads YYNGEE. The V and J ends lost 1 base and 1 base respectively, with 12 bases between them. The CDR3 reads CASSVLPGASYEQYF. The CDR3 region has the DNA TGTGCCAGCAGCGTATTGCCGGGAGCGTCCTACGAGCAGTACTTC.

The chain employs TRBV7-8 and TRBJ2-3, with 8 bases lining up with TRBD2. The germline V gene encodes CDR1 SGHVS and CDR2 FQNEAQ. This CDR3 region has 16 residues. The J segment lost 2 bases and the V segment lost 5 bases, leaving 9 bases of the junction unmatched. The CDR3 reads CASSIRLASPTDTQYF. The CDR3 nucleotides read TGTGCCAGCAGCATACGACTAGCGAGCCCCACAGATACGCAGTATTTT.

V is TRBV19 and J is TRBJ2-5; a possible D gene is TRBD2 (5 bases). Trimming left V 2 bases short and J 4 bases short, with 11 bases between. The germline CDR1 and CDR2 sequences are LNHDA and SQIVND (reference sequence). The CDR3 is 14 amino acids. The CDR3 sequence: CASSIRGLVETQYF. CDR3 sequence (DNA): TGTGCCAGTAGTATACGGGGTTTGGTAGAGACCCAGTACTTC.

This rearrangement joins TRBV15 to TRBJ2-7; no firm D call. From germline, CDR1 is LNHNV and CDR2 YYDKDF (reference sequence). CDR3 length: 14 residues. The V and J ends lost 0 bases and 6 bases respectively, with 12 bases between them. Here the CDR3 DNA reads TGTGCCACCAGCAGAGATACATCACCCAGCGAGCAGTACTTC. Translated, it gives CATSRDTSPSEQYF.

This chain joins TRBV28 and TRBJ2-7; 10 nucleotides agree with TRBD1. The CDR3 has 14 amino acids. Unmatched junction bases numbered 3, after V lost 2 bases and J lost 5 bases. CDR1 and CDR2 (germline): MDHEN, SYDVKM. The CDR3 region has the DNA TGTGCCAGCAGTTTAGGGACAGGGGTCCACGAGCAGTACTTC. This sequence encodes CASSLGTGVHEQYF.

The chain recombines TRBV7-9 with TRBJ2-1, with D perhaps matching TRBD2 (6 bases). The CDR3 length is 12 residues. V was trimmed by 1 base and J by 10 bases, leaving 8 bases between them. Germline V gene lookup returns CDR1 SEHNR and CDR2 FQNEAQ (reference sequence). This CDR3 reads CASSLDGGEQFF. In nucleotides, the CDR3 is TGTGCCAGCAGCTTAGATGGAGGGGAGCAGTTCTTC.

The gene calls are TRBV19 and TRBJ2-5; D is possibly TRBD1 (7 bases). V lost 7 bases to trimming and J lost 4 bases, with 16 bases between them. Germline V gene data show CDR1 as LNHDA and CDR2 as SQIVND (reference sequence). The CDR3 consists of 14 residues. The CDR3 nucleotides read TGTGCCAGTACCAGGGGGGCAGAGACAGAGACCCAGTACTTC. It specifies CASTRGAETETQYF.

This chain connects TRBV28 to TRBJ1-5; the D gene is possibly TRBD1 (5 bases). Germline-derived CDR1 and CDR2 are MDHEN and SYDVKM. Deletions cut 3 bases from V and 9 bases from J, with 18 bases between. The CDR3 length is 15 residues. CDR3 loop: CASSFDLSLGGPQHF. CDR3 coding DNA: TGTGCCAGCAGTTTTGATTTGAGTTTGGGGGGGCCCCAGCATTTT.